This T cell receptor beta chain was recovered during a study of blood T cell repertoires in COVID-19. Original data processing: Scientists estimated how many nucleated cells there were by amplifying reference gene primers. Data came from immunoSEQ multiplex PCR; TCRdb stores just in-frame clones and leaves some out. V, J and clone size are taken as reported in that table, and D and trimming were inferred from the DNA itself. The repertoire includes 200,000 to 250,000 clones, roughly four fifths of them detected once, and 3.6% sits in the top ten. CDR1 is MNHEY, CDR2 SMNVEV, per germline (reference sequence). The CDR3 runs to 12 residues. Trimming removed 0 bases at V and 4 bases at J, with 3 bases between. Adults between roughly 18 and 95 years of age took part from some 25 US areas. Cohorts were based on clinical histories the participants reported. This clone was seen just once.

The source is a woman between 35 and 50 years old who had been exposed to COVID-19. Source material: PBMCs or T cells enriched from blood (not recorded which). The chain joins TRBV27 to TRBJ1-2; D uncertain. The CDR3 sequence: CASSLSGYGYTF. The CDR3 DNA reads TGTGCCAGCAGTTTATCCGGCTATGGCTACACCTTC.